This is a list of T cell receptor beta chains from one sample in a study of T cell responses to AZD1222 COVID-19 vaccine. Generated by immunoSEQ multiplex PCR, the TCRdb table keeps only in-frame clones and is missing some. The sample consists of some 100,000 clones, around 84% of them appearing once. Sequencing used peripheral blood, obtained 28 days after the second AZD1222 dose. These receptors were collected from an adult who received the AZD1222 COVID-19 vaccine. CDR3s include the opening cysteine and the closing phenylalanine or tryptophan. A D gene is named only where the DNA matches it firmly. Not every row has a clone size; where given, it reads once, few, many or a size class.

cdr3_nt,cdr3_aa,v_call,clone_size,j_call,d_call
TGTGCCAGTGGACTAGCGGTCTACAATGAGCAGTTCTTC,CASGLAVYNEQFF,TRBV19,.,TRBJ2-1,TRBD2
TGTGCCAGTACTACCGGGACAGAAAGGTCCTACGAGCAGTACTTC,CASTTGTERSYEQYF,TRBV19,.,TRBJ2-7,TRBD1
TGTGCCAGCAGCTTAAGGTTTCAGGGGGAGCAGTTCTTC,CASSLRFQGEQFF,TRBV7-3,.,TRBJ2-1,.
TGTGCCAGCGGGATCACCGGGGAGCTGTTTTTT,CASGITGELFF,TRBV3-1/TRBV3-2,.,TRBJ2-2,.
TGCGCCAGCAGTTGGACAGGGTCCATCGGGGAGCTGTTTTTT,CASSWTGSIGELFF,TRBV10-1,once,TRBJ2-2,TRBD1
TGTGCCAGCTCACCACCGACAGGGAGCACTGAAGCTTTCTTT,CASSPPTGSTEAFF,TRBV18,.,TRBJ1-1,TRBD1
TGCGCCAGCAGCCCCCGGGACAGGGGTATAGAGACCCAGTACTTC,CASSPRDRGIETQYF,TRBV5-1,few,TRBJ2-5,TRBD1
TGTGCCAGCAGCCCGAATCGGGGTATCAACACCGGGGAGCTGTTTTTT,CASSPNRGINTGELFF,TRBV7-2,.,TRBJ2-2,.
TGTGCCAGCAGAAAGACTAGCGGGGACACAGATACGCAGTATTTT,CASRKTSGDTDTQYF,TRBV2,.,TRBJ2-3,TRBD2
TGTGCCAGCAGTTACTCTATAGAAGGCTCCTACAATGAGCAGTTCTTC,CASSYSIEGSYNEQFF,TRBV6-5,.,TRBJ2-1,.
TGTGCCATCAGTGTAGATCTAACAGGGGTTGAGCAGTTCTTC,CAISVDLTGVEQFF,TRBV10-3,.,TRBJ2-1,TRBD1
TGTGCCAGCAGCACCTCGGGACAGGGAGAATATGGCTACACCTTC,CASSTSGQGEYGYTF,TRBV7-8,.,TRBJ1-2,TRBD1
TGTGCCAGCAGCTTGACTATATTCGGTGAGCAGTTCTTC,CASSLTIFGEQFF,TRBV11-3,.,TRBJ2-1,.
TGTGCCAGCAGTGCCACCGGGACAGGGGTTGAAAAACTGTTTTTT,CASSATGTGVEKLFF,TRBV6-4,.,TRBJ1-4,TRBD1
TGCGCCAGCAGTGACGGTAGACTAGCGAACACCGGGGAGCTGTTTTTT,CASSDGRLANTGELFF,TRBV10-1,.,TRBJ2-2,.
TGTGCCAGCAGCACGGGGGACGACTCCTACGAGCAGTACTTC,CASSTGDDSYEQYF,TRBV21-1,.,TRBJ2-7,.
TGCGCCAGCAGCTCCCAAAACAGGGTAGGACAGCCCCAGCATTTT,CASSSQNRVGQPQHF,TRBV4-1,.,TRBJ1-5,.
TGCGCCAGCAGCTCACGGCCGCACGACAGATCCTACGAGCAGTACTTC,CASSSRPHDRSYEQYF,TRBV5-1,.,TRBJ2-7,.
TGTGCCAGCAGCGTAGAGGTTGGGGGGGCCACTGAAGCTTTCTTT,CASSVEVGGATEAFF,TRBV9,.,TRBJ1-1,.
TGTGCCAGCAGTTTACCGGGCACTGAAGCTTTCTTT,CASSLPGTEAFF,TRBV28,.,TRBJ1-1,.
TGTGCCAGCAGCCCTAACGTTGACAGCTGGAATGGCTACACCTTC,CASSPNVDSWNGYTF,TRBV11-2,once,TRBJ1-2,.
TGTGCCAGCAGTTTAGGGGTAGCGGGAGTGTCAGAGCAGTACTTC,CASSLGVAGVSEQYF,TRBV27,.,TRBJ2-7,TRBD2
TGTGCCAGCAGCACCCAGCTCAACTTGGGACTAGCGAGCACCGGGGAGCTGTTTTTT,CASSTQLNLGLASTGELFF,TRBV9,once,TRBJ2-2,TRBD2
TGTGCCAGTAGTATAGCCCGGACAGGGGGAGAGACCCAGTACTTC,CASSIARTGGETQYF,TRBV19,.,TRBJ2-5,TRBD1
TGTGCCAGCAGTTACCCCCAAGATACGCAGTATTTT,CASSYPQDTQYF,TRBV6-2/TRBV6-3,.,TRBJ2-3,.
TGTGCCAGCAGCTTAATAGGGGTTGACACTGAAGCTTTCTTT,CASSLIGVDTEAFF,TRBV7-9,once,TRBJ1-1,.
TGTGCCAGCAGCCCCGATCTAGCGGGGAGTTACAATGAGCAGTTCTTC,CASSPDLAGSYNEQFF,TRBV5-6,.,TRBJ2-1,TRBD2
TGCGCCAGCAGCGACAGGTACTACGAGCAGTACTTC,CASSDRYYEQYF,TRBV10-2,few,TRBJ2-7,.
TGTGCCAGCAGCTTAGTGGGGGGCACGGACACCGGGGAGCTGTTTTTT,CASSLVGGTDTGELFF,TRBV11-3,.,TRBJ2-2,.